This record concerns one T cell receptor (beta chain) sequence. Trimming pared 4 bases from V and 2 bases from J, leaving 16 bases between. The length of the CDR3 is 15 residues. Germline V gives CDR1 SGHRS, CDR2 YFSETQ. The sample comes from a study of blood T cell repertoires in COVID-19. Study overall: T cells, B-cell-depleted T cells, or PBMCs supplied cDNA or gDNA.

Clones were read by immunoSEQ multiplex PCR, and TCRdb kept only the in-frame ones, dropping some. In the table there are 200,000 to 250,000 clones, under 90% of which are singletons. The chain uses TRBV5-1 and TRBJ2-7; D possibly corresponds to TRBD2 (5 bases). Sequencing was performed on peripheral blood. The clonotype was recovered from a woman older than 75 with COVID-19, enrolled during active disease. The CDR3 region has the DNA TGCGCCAGCAGCCCCGAAGCCGCGAGGGCCTACGAGCAGTACTTC. It yields the protein CASSPEAARAYEQYF.